This TCR beta chain was sequenced for a study of low-dose radiotherapy and immunotherapy resistance in tumors. Overall study: Once cycle 1 day 1 began, patients took oral aspirin 300 mg daily for four cycles.

This clonotype has ten or more counts. TRAV- and TRBV-specific primers, spanning alpha and beta chains, primed first-strand cDNA. The TCRs were subjected to amplification over 20 PCR cycles employing a constant-region primer in conjunction with a V-primer adapter. MiXCR was run by TCRdb on the reads, yielding one entry per CDR3 protein. Of tens of thousands of distinct CDR3 sequences in the sample, 20% were seen once. Time point denoted: after trial treatment. Specified treatment: LDRT plus nivolumab, ipilimumab, low-dose cyclophosphamide and aspirin (RACIN trial). Along with nivolumab and ipilimumab, donors received aspirin, low-dose cyclophosphamide and low-dose radiotherapy. V was cut by 0 bases and J by 2 bases, with 11 bases left in between. CDR1 MGHRA and CDR2 YSYEKL come from the germline V gene. The CDR3 is 15 amino acids.

The chain joins TRBV4-1 to TRBJ2-7, with D unresolved. The material sequenced was PBMCs, taken after low-dose radiotherapy plus immunotherapy. The receptor was derived from a female donor with ovarian cancer. The CDR3 loop reads CASSQERAPPYEQYF. The DNA for the CDR3 is TGCGCCAGCAGCCAAGAAAGGGCTCCTCCCTACGAGCAGTACTTC.